This TCR beta chain appears in the sequencing data of a study of CD8+ T cells in alopecia areata. Study at large: For treated patients, severity scores reflected the percentage of scalp area affected.

Points on this clone: Its antigen is undetermined.

RNA, once extracted, was reverse transcribed into cDNA for use as the sequencing template. Only in-frame clones appear in the TCRdb table, and some are missing; sequencing was by immunoSEQ multiplex PCR. The sample holds around 160,000 clones, about 60% seen once. Germline V gene sequence: CDR1 SGHNT, CDR2 YENEEA. The junction had 12 bases not matched to a gene; V was cut back by 5 bases and J by 8 bases. This CDR3 contains 16 residues. Overall study findings and caveats: Patients shared TCRs less clearly than mice did, possibly for HLA-related reasons. The link between baseline CD8+ expansion and response remains uncertain with one nonresponder.

Treatment given: oral pan-JAK inhibitor, 5-10 mg twice daily. Sequenced material: CD4+ T cells sorted from blood, taken at week 24, from a patient treated with tofacitinib. The rearrangement uses TRBV11-3 and TRBJ1-2; 12 nucleotides align to TRBD1. The receptor comes from a human donor with alopecia areata. This CDR3 reads CASSLAGTGGARGYTF. The CDR3 bases are TGTGCCAGCAGCCTTGCCGGGACAGGGGGCGCGCGGGGCTACACCTTC.